These 10 T cell receptor beta chains were all obtained from the same sample, sequenced in a study of cytomegalovirus exposure and HLA in healthy donors. In the PCR, 60 Vbeta and 13 Jbeta primers were used. Clones were sequenced by immunoSEQ multiplex PCR, and TCRdb holds only the in-frame ones, with some missing. Here the sample spans roughly 150,000 clones, about 81% being singletons. The sequenced material came from PBMCs. Receptor source: a woman aged 45-60 years in good health and CMV-seropositive.

The chain uses TRBV6-5 and TRBJ1-5; D is unclear. Per the germline V gene, CDR1 is MNHEY and CDR2 is SVGAGI. V was trimmed by 9 bases and J by 2 bases, leaving 8 bases between them. The CDR3 length is 12 residues. The CDR3 nucleotides are TGTGCCAGTAGAGTCGGCAATCAGCCCCAGCATTTT. This sequence encodes CASRVGNQPQHF.

The chain combines TRBV2 with TRBJ2-2; 7 bases are shared with TRBD1. J gave up 6 bases and V 6 bases, and 7 bases lay outside the gene matches. Germline V CDR1 and CDR2: SNHLY, FYNNEI. This CDR3 spans 14 amino acids. The CDR3 coding sequence is TGTGCCAGCAGAGGACAGGTGTTAGCCGGGGAGCTGTTTTTT. Its protein is CASRGQVLAGELFF.

This clone was counted between two and nine times. The chain employs TRBV12-5 and TRBJ1-3; 9 nucleotides line up with TRBD1. Germline lookup yields CDR1 LGHNT and CDR2 FRNRAP. This CDR3 comprises 15 residues. The V and J ends lost 5 bases and 4 bases, in that order; junction bases with no gene match: 6. The CDR3 DNA sequence: TGTGCTAGTGGTGATGGGACAGGGATCGGAAACACCATATATTTT. This gives the protein CASGDGTGIGNTIYF.

The rearrangement joins TRBV10-3 to TRBJ2-6, with D perhaps matching TRBD2 (5 bases). V dropped 1 base and J dropped 0 bases, with 13 bases sitting between them. Germline-derived CDR1 and CDR2 are ENHRY and SYGVKD. There are 18 residues in the CDR3. CDR3 sequence (DNA): TGTGCCATCAGTGAGTTCGGAGGCTTACGCTCTGGGGCCAACGTCCTGACTTTC. This gives the protein CAISEFGGLRSGANVLTF.

V and J are TRBV7-9 and TRBJ2-7; 7 positions match TRBD2. The germline V gene has CDR1 SEHNR and CDR2 FQNEAQ (reference sequence). The V and J ends lost 2 bases and 5 bases, in that order; junction bases with no gene match: 12. This CDR3 contains 16 residues. CDR3 bases: TGTGCCAGCAGCTTAAAACTTCTGTCAGGGAGGGACGAGCAGTACTTC. It is translated as CASSLKLLSGRDEQYF.

The chain couples TRBV9 to TRBJ2-3, with TRBD2 matching 8 bases. CDR3 length: 15 residues. The germline V gene has CDR1 SGDLS and CDR2 YYNGEE. V was pared by 0 bases and J by 5 bases, with 5 bases of the junction left unmatched. The CDR3 spells CASSVDGGAGDTQYF. CDR3 nucleotide sequence: TGTGCCAGCAGCGTAGACGGGGGGGCCGGAGATACGCAGTATTTT.

This rearrangement joins TRBV5-1 to TRBJ1-2; tentative D call: TRBD1 (5 bases). The V and J ends lost 4 bases and 3 bases respectively, with 13 bases between them. CDR3 length equals 14 residues. The germline gives CDR1 SGHRS, CDR2 YFSETQ. In DNA, the CDR3 is TGCGCCAGCAGCCCCAAGGCGGGGGACTATGGCTACACCTTC. This gives the protein CASSPKAGDYGYTF.

This chain links TRBV5-1 with TRBJ2-3; 10 nucleotides line up with TRBD2. Germline V lookup: CDR1 SGHRS, CDR2 YFSETQ. The CDR3 has 16 amino acids. J was trimmed by 2 bases and V by 0 bases; bases with no gene match: 3. CDR3 protein: CASSLGAGGITDTQYF. CDR3 bases: TGCGCCAGCAGCTTGGGAGCGGGGGGGATCACAGATACGCAGTATTTT.

The V gene is TRBV5-1, the J gene TRBJ1-1; possibly TRBD1 for D (6 bases). The CDR3 consists of 14 residues. Per the germline V gene, CDR1 is SGHRS and CDR2 is YFSETQ. Trimming stripped 7 bases from V and 0 bases from J, with 13 bases between. The CDR3 here is CASPDGGLNTEAFF. CDR3 nucleotides: TGCGCCAGCCCTGACGGGGGGCTGAACACTGAAGCTTTCTTT.

The chain couples TRBV5-1 to TRBJ2-1; 9 nucleotides match TRBD2. With 4 bases clipped from V and 12 bases from J, the junction kept 14 bases outside the gene matches. Germline V gene sequence: CDR1 SGHRS, CDR2 YFSETQ. The CDR3 consists of 15 residues. The CDR3 DNA follows: TGCGCCAGCAGCCCCACTTCTAGCGGGGTGGTGGGGCAGTTCTTC. This sequence encodes CASSPTSSGVVGQFF.